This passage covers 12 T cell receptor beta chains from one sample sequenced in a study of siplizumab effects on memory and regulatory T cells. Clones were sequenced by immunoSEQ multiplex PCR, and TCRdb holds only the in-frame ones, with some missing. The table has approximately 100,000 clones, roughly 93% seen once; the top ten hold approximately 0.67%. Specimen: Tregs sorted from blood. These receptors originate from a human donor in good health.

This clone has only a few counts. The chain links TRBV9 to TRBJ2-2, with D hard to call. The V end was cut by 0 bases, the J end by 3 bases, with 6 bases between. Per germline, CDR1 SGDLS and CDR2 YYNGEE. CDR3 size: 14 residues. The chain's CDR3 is CASSVALHTGELFF. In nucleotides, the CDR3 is TGTGCCAGCAGCGTAGCACTACACACCGGGGAGCTGTTTTTT.

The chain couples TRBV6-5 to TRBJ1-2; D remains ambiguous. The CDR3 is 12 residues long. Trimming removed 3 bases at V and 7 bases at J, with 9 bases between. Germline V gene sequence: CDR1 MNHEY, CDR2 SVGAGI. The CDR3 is CASSYSGVGYTF. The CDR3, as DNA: TGTGCCAGCAGTTATTCTGGGGTTGGCTACACCTTC.

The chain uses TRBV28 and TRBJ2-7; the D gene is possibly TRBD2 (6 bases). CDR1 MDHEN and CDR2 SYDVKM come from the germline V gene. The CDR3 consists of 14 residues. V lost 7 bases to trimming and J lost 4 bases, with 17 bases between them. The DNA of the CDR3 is TGTGCCAGCATCGCGCAGGGAGGTGTATACGAGCAGTACTTC. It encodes CASIAQGGVYEQYF.

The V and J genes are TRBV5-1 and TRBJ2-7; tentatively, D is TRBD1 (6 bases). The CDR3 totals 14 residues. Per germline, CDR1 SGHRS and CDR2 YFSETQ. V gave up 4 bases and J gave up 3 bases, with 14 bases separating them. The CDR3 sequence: CASSQLRDNYEQYF. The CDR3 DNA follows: TGCGCCAGCAGCCAACTTCGGGACAACTACGAGCAGTACTTC.

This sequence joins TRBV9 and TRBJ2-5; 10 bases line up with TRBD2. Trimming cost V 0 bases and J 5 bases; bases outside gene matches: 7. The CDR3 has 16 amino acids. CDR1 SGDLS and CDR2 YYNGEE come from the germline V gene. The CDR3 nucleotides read TGTGCCAGCAGCGTAGGGATAGCGGGGGGTCGGGAGACCCAGTACTTC. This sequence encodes CASSVGIAGGRETQYF. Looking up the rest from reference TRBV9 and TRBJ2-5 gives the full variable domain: DSGVTQTPKHLITATGQRVTLRCSPRSGDLSVYWYQQSLDQGLQFLIQYYNGEERAKGNILERFSAQQFPDLHSELNLSSLELGDSALYFCASSVGIAGGRETQYFGPGTRLLVL.

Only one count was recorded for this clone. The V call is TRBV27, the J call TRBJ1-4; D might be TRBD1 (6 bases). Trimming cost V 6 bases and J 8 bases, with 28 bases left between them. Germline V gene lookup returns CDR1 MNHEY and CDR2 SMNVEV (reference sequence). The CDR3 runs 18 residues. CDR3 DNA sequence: TGTGCCAGCAGACCCTGGACAGTGCGATCGCAGCGAAGGGAAAAACTGTTTTTT. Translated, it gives CASRPWTVRSQRREKLFF.

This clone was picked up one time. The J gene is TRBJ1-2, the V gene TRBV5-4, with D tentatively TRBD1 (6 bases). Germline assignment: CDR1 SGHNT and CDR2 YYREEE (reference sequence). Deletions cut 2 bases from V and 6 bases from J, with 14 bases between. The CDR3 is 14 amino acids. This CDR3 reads CASSFVQGRDGYTF. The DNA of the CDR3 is TGTGCCAGCAGCTTTGTACAGGGTCGAGATGGCTACACCTTC.

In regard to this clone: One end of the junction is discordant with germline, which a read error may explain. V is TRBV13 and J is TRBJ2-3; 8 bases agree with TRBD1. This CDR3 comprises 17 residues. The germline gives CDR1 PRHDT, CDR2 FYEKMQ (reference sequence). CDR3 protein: CVSSKGGRTGPPDTQYF. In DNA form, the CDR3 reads TGTGTCAGCAGCAAGGGTGGTAGGACAGGGCCCCCAGATACGCAGTATTTT.

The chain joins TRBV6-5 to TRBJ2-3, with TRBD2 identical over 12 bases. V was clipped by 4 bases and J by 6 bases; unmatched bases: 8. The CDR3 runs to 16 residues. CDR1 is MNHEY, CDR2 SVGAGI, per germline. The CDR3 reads CASSSYGLAGQDTQYF. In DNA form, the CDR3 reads TGTGCCAGCAGTTCCTACGGACTAGCGGGGCAGGATACGCAGTATTTT.

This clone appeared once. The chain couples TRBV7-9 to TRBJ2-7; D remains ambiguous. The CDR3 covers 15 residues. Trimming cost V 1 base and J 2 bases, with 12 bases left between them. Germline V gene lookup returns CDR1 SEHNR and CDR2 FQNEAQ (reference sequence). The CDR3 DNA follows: TGTGCCAGCAGCTTAGGAGTAATTGGAACCTACGAGCAGTACTTC. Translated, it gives CASSLGVIGTYEQYF. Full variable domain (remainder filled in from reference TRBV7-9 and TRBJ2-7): DTGVSQNPRHKITKRGQNVTFRCDPISEHNRLYWYRQTLGQGPEFLTYFQNEAQLEKSRLLSDRFSAERPKGSFSTLEIQRTEQGDSAMYLCASSLGVIGTYEQYFGPGTRLTVT.

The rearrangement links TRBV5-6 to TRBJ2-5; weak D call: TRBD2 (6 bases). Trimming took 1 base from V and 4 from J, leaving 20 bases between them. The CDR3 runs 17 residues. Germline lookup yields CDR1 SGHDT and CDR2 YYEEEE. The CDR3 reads CASSLRERDRIGETQYF. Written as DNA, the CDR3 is TGTGCCAGCAGCTTGCGGGAGAGGGATCGGATCGGAGAGACCCAGTACTTC.

CDR3 sequence (DNA): TGTGCCAGCAGAGGCCAAAACATTCAGTACTTC. It encodes CASRGQNIQYF. The chain uses TRBV28 and TRBJ2-4, with D unresolved. The V end lost 6 bases, the J end lost 5 bases, and 5 bases lay between the germline ends. CDR3 length: 11 amino acids. Germline V gene lookup returns CDR1 MDHEN and CDR2 SYDVKM. The full variable domain, with the rest looked up from reference TRBV28 and TRBJ2-4, is DVKVTQSSRYLVKRTGEKVFLECVQDMDHENMFWYRQDPGLGLRLIYFSYDVKMKEKGDIPEGYSVSREKKERFSLILESASTNQTSMYLCASRGQNIQYFGAGTRLSVL.